The clone carrying this TCR beta chain was counted between two and nine times. Its cognate antigen is unknown. These data come from a study of Graves' ophthalmopathy and Graves' hyperthyroidism. The overall study: In this cohort's terms, stable hyperthyroidism meant no ophthalmopathy by 18 months of follow-up. Study results and limitations: Blood also harbored most expanded thyroid clonotypes above 0.001 frequency.

RNA transcripts were the template, and TCR beta CDR3 regions were amplified from them. Second-round multiplex PCR came after a first-round RT-PCR that employed HTBI primers. TCRdb called the multiplex PCR reads again in MiXCR, with one record for every CDR3 protein. The table shows 580,000 or so distinct CDR3 sequences, with less than 45% occurring only once. Patients newly diagnosed with hyperthyroidism, under 2 months' duration, were aged 18 to 65, the study reports. Thyroid ultrasound, orbital computed tomography, TRAb, serum thyroxine and clinical symptoms formed the basis of diagnosis. The source material was peripheral blood or thyroid tissue (not recorded which). The origin of this receptor is an adult man with Graves' hyperthyroidism.

CDR3 bases: TGTGCCAGCAGCTCAGGGACAGGGGGTTTGAACATTCAGTACTTC. Its protein is CASSSGTGGLNIQYF. This chain joins TRBV7-3 and TRBJ2-7, with 11 bases aligning to TRBD1. Judging by the DNA end, TRBJ2-4 fits better; the J call may be wrong. The CDR3 has 15 amino acids. Per the germline V gene, CDR1 is SGHTA and CDR2 is FQGTGA.